The sequence of this T cell receptor (beta chain) was determined in a study of T cells in tuberculosis. Across the whole study: IGRA-negative adolescents, IGRA-positive adolescents with latent tuberculosis and adults with active tuberculosis formed this South African cohort. Study-level results: The TCR-beta difference was not significant; alpha differences partly reflected length. Active tuberculosis alpha repertoires lay closer to GMM-specific TCRs than controls'.

In the case of this clone: Antigen unknown.

Sequenced by immunoSEQ multiplex PCR; TCRdb stores in-frame clones only, minus some. The sample consists of 25,000 to 35,000 clones, over 85% of them appearing once. Per the germline V gene, CDR1 is MDHEN and CDR2 is SYDVKM. The CDR3 has 14 residues. V dropped 8 bases and J dropped 0; count of bases not matched to a gene: 7. The chain recombines TRBV28 with TRBJ2-7, with 7 bases fitting TRBD1. This receptor was taken from a donor under 30 with latent tuberculosis or without tuberculosis infection. Sequencing was done on a sample of PBMCs. The CDR3 loop reads CASLTSGGSYEQYF. The CDR3 DNA is TGTGCCAGCCTCACCTCAGGGGGCTCCTACGAGCAGTACTTC.